This T cell receptor (beta chain) was captured by sequencing in a study of beta chain features in type 1 diabetes. With V trimmed by 3 bases and J by 0 bases, 3 bases remained unmatched. Looked up from germline, CDR1 is KGHSH and CDR2 is LQKENI. CDR3 size: 15 residues. About this clone: The target antigen is unknown.

Study observations and caveats: Insertions at VDJ junctions were less frequent in type 1 diabetes patients. These patients also deleted more nucleotides at the same junctions. A moderate, significant TCRB CDR3 shortening appeared in type 1 diabetes across four CD4+ subsets. The similarity of naive, central memory and Treg TCRB repertoires appeared greater among patients than among healthy donors.

Expressed TCRB transcripts were sequenced because the entire RNA isolate underwent reverse transcription. Average reads for naive, central memory and regulatory T cell samples were about 4 million. Produced via immunoSEQ multiplex PCR; TCRdb's table is partial and in-frame only. The sample consists of around 430,000 clones, about 32% of them appearing once. This rearrangement joins TRBV18 to TRBJ1-1; 8 bases line up with TRBD1. Sequencing was performed on naive CD4+ T cells from blood. This receptor was obtained from a man between 18 and 29 years old in good health. CDR3 residues: CASSPPTGVNTEAFF. The CDR3 nucleotides are TGTGCCAGCTCACCGCCGACAGGGGTGAACACTGAAGCTTTCTTT.